A single sample gave rise to the 24 T cell receptor beta chains below, sequenced in a study of resident and recirculating memory T cells in vitiligo. Some clones are missing from TCRdb's copy, which holds only in-frame ones; the method was immunoSEQ multiplex PCR. In the table there are tens of thousands of clones, just over 90% of which are singletons. The sequenced sample was blood. The receptors derive from a male donor with vitiligo.

The chain joins TRBV6-5 to TRBJ2-7; 9 bases map to TRBD1. The V gene's germline CDR1 is MNHEY and CDR2 SVGAGI. The V gene end was trimmed by 6 bases and the J gene end by 4 bases; junction bases not matched to a gene: 7. The CDR3 consists of 14 residues. The DNA for the CDR3 is TGTGCCAGCAGCGACCGGGACAGGGCTTACGAGCAGTACTTC. Protein sequence: CASSDRDRAYEQYF.

This clone was counted between two and nine times. This CDR3 is CASSQDVGLAGADTQYF. The CDR3 coding sequence is TGTGCCAGCAGCCAAGACGTTGGACTAGCAGGCGCAGATACGCAGTATTTT. The J gene is TRBJ2-3, the V gene TRBV4-2; 8 bases line up with TRBD2. The length of the CDR3 is 17 residues. Germline V gene lookup returns CDR1 LGHNA and CDR2 YNFKEQ. The V gene end was trimmed by 0 bases and the J gene end by 4 bases; junction bases not matched to a gene: 9.

J is TRBJ1-4 and V is TRBV5-8; the match to TRBD1 covers 8 bases. This CDR3 has 19 amino acids. V shed 1 base, J shed 4 bases, and the junction held 15 bases outside the gene matches. Germline V lookup: CDR1 SGHTS, CDR2 YDEGEE. The CDR3 protein is CASSLPGGIKDSGNEKLFF. For the CDR3, the DNA is TGTGCCAGCAGCTTGCCAGGGGGCATCAAAGATTCCGGTAATGAAAAACTGTTTTTT.

This chain connects TRBV7-9 to TRBJ1-2; 8 bases agree with TRBD1. From germline, CDR1 is SEHNR and CDR2 FQNEAQ (reference sequence). The CDR3 totals 14 residues. The V and J ends lost 3 bases and 5 bases, in that order; junction bases with no gene match: 5. This CDR3 is CASSFPDRAYGYTF. The CDR3 DNA is TGTGCCAGCAGCTTCCCGGACAGGGCATATGGCTACACCTTC.

The chain carries TRBV7-9 and TRBJ1-5; 10 bases line up with TRBD1. Germline lookup yields CDR1 SEHNR and CDR2 FQNEAQ (reference sequence). This CDR3 contains 14 residues. J was trimmed by 5 bases and V by 5 bases; bases with no gene match: 3. The CDR3 region is CASSQTGGDQPQHF. The CDR3 DNA reads as TGTGCCAGCAGCCAGACAGGGGGCGATCAGCCCCAGCATTTT.

The chain links TRBV19 to TRBJ1-6; D is possibly TRBD1 (6 bases). Germline V gene sequence: CDR1 LNHDA, CDR2 SQIVND (reference sequence). The ends were cut back, 6 bases at V and 10 bases at J, with 10 bases in the middle. The CDR3 runs to 12 residues. Written as DNA, the CDR3 is TGTGCCAGTAGCCAAAGGGGGTCACCCCTCCACTTT. Its protein product is CASSQRGSPLHF.

The gene calls are TRBV6-5 and TRBJ2-5; 8 bases align to TRBD2. CDR3 size: 16 residues. V shed 2 bases and J 3 bases; nucleotides not matched to a gene: 8. From germline, CDR1 is MNHEY and CDR2 SVGAGI. The CDR3 DNA is TGTGCCAGCAGTTACACTTCGGGACTAGGAGAAGAGACCCAGTACTTC. Its translation: CASSYTSGLGEETQYF.

V gene TRBV6-6 combines with J gene TRBJ2-3, with D perhaps TRBD1 (6 bases). This CDR3 is built from 14 residues. The V and J ends lost 6 bases and 4 bases respectively, with 14 bases between them. Germline loops: CDR1 MNHNY, CDR2 SVGAGI (reference sequence). This chain's CDR3 is CASRSTGFADTQYF. The CDR3 DNA reads as TGTGCCAGCAGATCCACAGGGTTCGCAGATACGCAGTATTTT.

The CDR3 DNA reads as TGTGCCAGTAGTATTGGGGACAGGAGAAATCAGCCCCAGCATTTT. Its translation: CASSIGDRRNQPQHF. The chain is built from TRBV19 and TRBJ1-5; 8 bases fit TRBD1. Germline CDR1 and CDR2: LNHDA and SQIVND (reference sequence). This CDR3 region has 15 residues. V shed 3 bases and J 4 bases; nucleotides not matched to a gene: 5.

This clone was seen only once. The CDR3 nucleotides read TGTGCCAGCAGTGGGACAGGGGATCAGCCCCAGCATTTT. Translation: CASSGTGDQPQHF. The chain is built from TRBV2 and TRBJ1-5; TRBD1 agrees at 9 bases. The CDR3 has 13 amino acids. CDR1 and CDR2 from the germline V gene are SNHLY and FYNNEI. Trimming cost V 4 bases and J 5 bases; bases outside gene matches: 0.

The chain combines TRBV4-3 with TRBJ2-1; no clear D gene. The CDR3 is 17 residues long. With 0 bases removed from V and 5 bases from J, the gap between germline ends came to 17 bases. Germline-derived CDR1 and CDR2 are LGHNA and YSLEER. DNA for the CDR3: TGCGCCAGCAGCCAAGAATCGAGGCAGACTCCCCACAATGAGCAGTTCTTC. It yields the protein CASSQESRQTPHNEQFF.

This rearrangement joins TRBV7-6 to TRBJ2-7, with D perhaps matching TRBD2 (6 bases). CDR1 SGHVS and CDR2 FNYEAQ come from the germline V gene. The ends were cut back, 1 base at V and 5 bases at J, with 9 bases in the middle. The CDR3 extends over 13 amino acids. The CDR3 nucleotides read TGTGCCAGCAGCTTAGAGGCGGGACACGAGCAGTACTTC. Translating gives CASSLEAGHEQYF. Full variable domain (rest looked up from reference TRBV7-6 and TRBJ2-7): GAGVSQSPRYKVTKRGQDVALRCDPISGHVSLYWYRQALGQGPEFLTYFNYEAQQDKSGLPNDRFSAERPEGSISTLTIQRTEQRDSAMYRCASSLEAGHEQYFGPGTRLTVT.

The chain is built from TRBV7-2 and TRBJ1-6; TRBD1 agrees at 7 bases. Germline assignment: CDR1 SGHTA and CDR2 FQGNSA. CDR3 length: 17 residues. V was pared by 1 base and J by 3 bases, with 6 bases of the junction left unmatched. The CDR3 DNA sequence: TGTGCCAGCAGCTTAGGGAGGGACAGAAACTATAATTCACCCCTCCACTTT. Encoded protein: CASSLGRDRNYNSPLHF.

This sequence joins TRBV7-2 and TRBJ1-5; D is possibly TRBD1 (5 bases). This CDR3 has 14 residues. The germline CDR1 and CDR2 sequences are SGHTA and FQGNSA. V was trimmed by 5 bases and J by 7 bases, leaving 15 bases between them. CDR3 DNA sequence: TGTGCCAGCAGCCTAGACACAGGTGGACAGCCCCAGCATTTT. This codes for CASSLDTGGQPQHF.

The chain uses TRBV6-1 and TRBJ2-3, with TRBD1 identical over 9 bases. The CDR3 spans 17 residues. V dropped 2 bases and J dropped 1; count of bases not matched to a gene: 7. Germline V gives CDR1 MNHNS, CDR2 SASEGT. As DNA, the CDR3 is TGTGCCAGCAGTGAAATTTGGCGGACAGGGGGCACAGATACGCAGTATTTT. Protein: CASSEIWRTGGTDTQYF.

The genes are TRBV18 and TRBJ2-6; the match to TRBD1 covers 7 bases. CDR3 size: 18 residues. With 2 bases clipped from V and 0 bases from J, the junction kept 7 bases outside the gene matches. From germline, CDR1 is KGHSH and CDR2 LQKENI. The DNA of the CDR3 is TGTGCCAGCTCACCAATACAGGGGCCGTCCTCTGGGGCCAACGTCCTGACTTTC. As protein: CASSPIQGPSSGANVLTF.

The chain combines TRBV7-8 with TRBJ1-2; 7 positions match TRBD1. Germline V gene sequence: CDR1 SGHVS, CDR2 FQNEAQ. The CDR3 is made up of 15 amino acids. The V and J ends lost 2 bases and 2 bases, in that order; junction bases with no gene match: 5. The CDR3, as DNA: TGTGCCAGCAGCTTAATGCCGGGACAGAACTATGGCTACACCTTC. Protein sequence: CASSLMPGQNYGYTF.

This clone was picked up one time. As DNA, the CDR3 is TGTGCCAGCAGCTTTGGACAGGGGATCGACGAGCAGTACTTC. Amino acids: CASSFGQGIDEQYF. The J gene is TRBJ2-7, the V gene TRBV7-9; TRBD1 matches at 9 bases. The CDR3 consists of 14 residues. V shed 3 bases and J 5 bases; nucleotides not matched to a gene: 5. In germline, CDR1 is SEHNR, CDR2 FQNEAQ (reference sequence).

This chain joins TRBV5-1 and TRBJ2-5, with a possible D match to TRBD1 (6 bases). The CDR3 totals 12 residues. Germline V lookup: CDR1 SGHRS, CDR2 YFSETQ. Trimming removed 6 bases at V and 3 bases at J, with 9 bases between. The CDR3 sequence is CASMGAEETQYF. DNA for the CDR3: TGCGCCAGCATGGGGGCAGAAGAGACCCAGTACTTC.

This sequence joins TRBV5-5 and TRBJ1-1; D is unclear. V was clipped by 1 base and J by 4 bases, with 14 bases between them. Germline CDR1 and CDR2: SGHKS and YYEKEE (reference sequence). The CDR3 length is 15 residues. The CDR3 DNA is TGTGCCAGCAGCTTGTATGAGGGTGTGAGCACTGAAGCTTTCTTT. Protein sequence: CASSLYEGVSTEAFF.

This clone was detected only a few times. This chain joins TRBV10-3 and TRBJ1-1; TRBD1 matches at 10 bases. CDR1 is ENHRY and CDR2 is SYGVKD in the germline V gene. Losses at the gene ends were 6 bases for V and 0 bases for J; bases not matched to a gene: 10. This CDR3 is built from 17 residues. This CDR3 reads CAIRGQGNRDMNTEAFF. The CDR3, as DNA: TGTGCCATCAGGGGACAGGGGAATAGAGACATGAACACTGAAGCTTTCTTT.

A single count supports this clone. The chain joins TRBV9 to TRBJ2-3; D ambiguous. The CDR3 contains 13 residues. The V and J ends lost 0 bases and 2 bases respectively, with 4 bases between them. CDR1 is SGDLS and CDR2 is YYNGEE in the germline V gene. Here the CDR3 DNA reads TGTGCCAGCAGCGTAGCCAACACAGATACGCAGTATTTT. This sequence encodes CASSVANTDTQYF.

The chain joins TRBV7-2 to TRBJ1-2; tentatively, D is TRBD1 (6 bases). V was trimmed by 5 bases and J by 4 bases, leaving 17 bases between them. The germline V gene has CDR1 SGHTA and CDR2 FQGNSA. The CDR3 spans 15 residues. The CDR3 is CASSADRLALYGYTF. In DNA form, the CDR3 reads TGTGCCAGCAGCGCCGACAGGTTGGCCCTCTATGGCTACACCTTC.

This rearrangement joins TRBV6-5 to TRBJ2-5; tentative D call: TRBD1 (6 bases). The CDR3 runs 13 residues. The V end lost 8 bases, the J end lost 4 bases, and 14 bases lay between the germline ends. The germline V gene encodes CDR1 MNHEY and CDR2 SVGAGI. The CDR3 region has the DNA TGTGCCAGCCGTGATTTGGGGGCAGAGACCCAGTACTTC. It translates to CASRDLGAETQYF.